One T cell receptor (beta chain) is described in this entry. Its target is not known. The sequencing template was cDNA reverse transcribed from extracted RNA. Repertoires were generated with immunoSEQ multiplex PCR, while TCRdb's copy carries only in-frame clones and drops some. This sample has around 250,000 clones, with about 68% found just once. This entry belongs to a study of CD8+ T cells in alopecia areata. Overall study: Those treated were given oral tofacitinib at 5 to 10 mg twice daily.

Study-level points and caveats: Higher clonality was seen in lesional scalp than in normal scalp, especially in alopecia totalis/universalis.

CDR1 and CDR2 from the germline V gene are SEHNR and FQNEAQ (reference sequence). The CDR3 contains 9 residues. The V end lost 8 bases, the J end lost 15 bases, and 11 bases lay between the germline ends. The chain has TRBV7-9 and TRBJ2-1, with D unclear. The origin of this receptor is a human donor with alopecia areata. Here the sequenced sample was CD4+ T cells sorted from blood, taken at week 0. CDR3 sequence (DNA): TGTGCCAGCGCTACCATGTCGTTCTTC. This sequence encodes CASATMSFF.